This T cell receptor (beta chain) was captured by sequencing in a study of T cell responses to AZD1222 COVID-19 vaccine. Study background: Researchers grouped second doses given at about 4 or about 12 weeks into one pool.

As for this clone: Its target is unknown.

Trimming took off 4 bases at V and 6 bases at J, with 12 bases between the two ends. This CDR3 comprises 13 residues. The germline V gene has CDR1 SEHNR and CDR2 FQNEAQ (reference sequence). Assay: immunoSEQ multiplex PCR; the TCRdb copy retains only in-frame clones and omits some. This table has more than 80,000 clones, roughly 88% appearing once. Overall study results and limits: Reports indicate that nearly half of spike-specific TCRs are directed at unmutated variant regions. Spike-specific TCR depth and breadth grew after two AZD1222 doses.

This chain connects TRBV7-9 to TRBJ1-1; D not resolved. The source material was peripheral blood, sampled on day 0 of AZD1222 vaccination. The origin of this receptor is an adult in good health. The CDR3 loop is CASSSGRGSEAFF. Here the CDR3 DNA reads TGTGCCAGCAGCTCAGGAAGAGGATCTGAAGCTTTCTTT.